The 2 T cell receptor beta chains below were found in one sample sequenced in a study of Ad26.COV2.S vaccination and SARS-CoV-2 variants. The table came from immunoSEQ multiplex PCR; TCRdb's copy has only in-frame clones and leaves some out. The sample lists around 270,000 clones; roughly 87% were seen once. Documented treatment: over 15 received Ad26.COV2.S at low or high dose, single or two shots; several received placebo; per-sample allocation not given. Following the first vaccine or placebo injection, samples were taken on day 63. The sample in question was peripheral blood, obtained in a trial of Ad26.COV2.S vaccine versus placebo. These receptors all come from a person aged 18-60 years who received the Ad26.COV2.S COVID-19 vaccine or a placebo.

This chain joins TRBV19 and TRBJ1-1, with D maybe TRBD1 (5 bases). The germline V gene has CDR1 LNHDA and CDR2 SQIVND (reference sequence). V was trimmed by 3 bases and J by 3 bases, leaving 11 bases between them. The CDR3 consists of 14 residues. For the CDR3, the DNA is TGTGCCAGTAGTATTCAGGGTGGGTACACTGAAGCTTTCTTT. Translated: CASSIQGGYTEAFF. Filled out from reference TRBV19 and TRBJ1-1, the complete variable domain reads DGGITQSPKYLFRKEGQNVTLSCEQNLNHDAMYWYRQDPGQGLRLIYYSQIVNDFQKGDIAEGYSVSREKKESFPLTVTSAQKNPTAFYLCASSIQGGYTEAFFGQGTRLTVV.

The rearrangement links TRBV3-1 (or the pseudogene TRBV3-2) to TRBJ2-3, with 8 bases identical to TRBD2. The CDR3 extends over 17 amino acids. J gave up 0 bases and V 6 bases, and 11 bases lay outside the gene matches. Germline V CDR1 and CDR2: LGHDT, YNNKEL (reference sequence). In DNA form, the CDR3 reads TGTGCCAGCAGTCCCACGGTACGGGGGGGTAGCACAGATACGCAGTATTTT. It yields the protein CASSPTVRGGSTDTQYF.